This is a list of T cell receptor beta chains from one sample in a study of cytomegalovirus exposure and HLA in healthy donors. This table comes from immunoSEQ multiplex PCR, and its TCRdb copy is limited to in-frame clones, with some not included. The sample includes 150,000 to 200,000 clones, about three quarters of them seen just once. The sequenced sample consisted of PBMCs. All receptors derive from a middle-aged woman in good health and CMV-seropositive. The CDR3 runs from the conserved cysteine through the conserved F or W. Each record gives: CDR3 DNA, CDR3 protein, V gene, D gene, clone size, J gene. The D gene is left open where the match is weak. Clone sizes are given selectively: once, few, many, or a class where the clone is expanded.

TGTGCCAGCAGCGGACCGGGACAGGGGGGAGTGGAGACCCAGTACTTC | CASSGPGQGGVETQYF | TRBV5-4 | TRBD1 | - | TRBJ2-5
TGCGCCAGCAGCTTGTTTGGGACAGGGGGCGACGAGCAGTACTTC | CASSLFGTGGDEQYF | TRBV5-1 | TRBD1 | - | TRBJ2-7
TGTGCCAGCAGCTTAGGGCCCTCTCAGCCCCAGCATTTT | CASSLGPSQPQHF | TRBV7-9 | - | - | TRBJ1-5
TGTGCCAGCAGTCCAAATAACAGACAGGTGGCTAACTATGGCTACACCTTC | CASSPNNRQVANYGYTF | TRBV28 | - | - | TRBJ1-2
TGTGCCAGCAGCCCCCGGAGGGACAGTAGGGAAAAACTGTTTTTT | CASSPRRDSREKLFF | TRBV4-2 | TRBD1 | - | TRBJ1-4
TGTGCCAGCTTAGGAGCTAGCAATCAGCCCCAGCATTTT | CASLGASNQPQHF | TRBV6-1 | - | - | TRBJ1-5
TGTGCCAGCAAGAAAGCAGGGGCGGACGCTATCTCCTACTATGGCTACACCTTC | CASKKAGADAISYYGYTF | TRBV2 | - | once | TRBJ1-2
TGTGCCAGCAGTGAGAACAGCAACACTGAAGCTTTCTTT | CASSENSNTEAFF | TRBV2 | - | - | TRBJ1-1
TGTGCCAGCGCAAATTCCGGGACAAACTATGGCTACACCTTC | CASANSGTNYGYTF | TRBV27 | - | - | TRBJ1-2
TGTGCCAGCAGCTTAATGGCGGGGTCCTACAATGAGCAGTTCTTC | CASSLMAGSYNEQFF | TRBV5-8 | - | - | TRBJ2-1
TGTGCCAGCAGCTTGGACGTGGCCTCCTACGAGCAGTACTTC | CASSLDVASYEQYF | TRBV5-5 | - | - | TRBJ2-7
TGTGCCAGCAGCCCCGGACAGAACCAAGAGACCCAGTACTTC | CASSPGQNQETQYF | TRBV5-4 | - | - | TRBJ2-5
TGTGCCAGCAGCATGACAGTACAAGAGACCCAGTACTTC | CASSMTVQETQYF | TRBV7-7 | - | - | TRBJ2-5
TGTGCCAGCAGCTTAGGACTGGCGGGGGGACCCACAGATACGCAGTATTTT | CASSLGLAGGPTDTQYF | TRBV13 | TRBD2 | - | TRBJ2-3
TGCGCCAGCAGCGAAGGGGGGGACGGGAATGAGCAGTTCTTC | CASSEGGDGNEQFF | TRBV5-1 | - | - | TRBJ2-1
TGTGCCAGCAGTCAGGCCGGGGTCTACACCGGGGAGCTGTTTTTT | CASSQAGVYTGELFF | TRBV5-8 | - | - | TRBJ2-2
TGTGCCAGCAGTTTCCCCCAGACAGGGGGCTCCGACGAGCAGTACTTC | CASSFPQTGGSDEQYF | TRBV28 | TRBD1 | - | TRBJ2-7
TGTGCCAGCAGGCGGGGTAGCAGGAGCACAGATACGCAGTATTTT | CASRRGSRSTDTQYF | TRBV9 | - | - | TRBJ2-3
TGTGCTAGTGGTTTGGGGACAGGGGGCGCGAATCAGCCCCAGCATTTT | CASGLGTGGANQPQHF | TRBV12-5 | TRBD1 | - | TRBJ1-5
TGCAGCGTTGACGAGAGGATTACTTTACAAGAGACCCAGTACTTC | CSVDERITLQETQYF | TRBV29-1 | - | - | TRBJ2-5
TGTTCCAGCAGCGACGGACAGCTCCACTCTGGAAACACCATATATTTT | CSSSDGQLHSGNTIYF | TRBV7-9 | - | - | TRBJ1-3
TGTGCCAGCACCATGTGGGACAGGGGCAGCGGGGAGCTGTTTTTT | CASTMWDRGSGELFF | TRBV5-4 | TRBD1 | - | TRBJ2-2
TGCGCCAGCAGCCAAGGACAGGGGCCGGAATCACCCCTCCACTTT | CASSQGQGPESPLHF | TRBV4-3 | TRBD1 | - | TRBJ1-6
TGTGCCAGCAGCTTGCCCGGACAGGGCGGTAAGGAACCCCTCCACTTT | CASSLPGQGGKEPLHF | TRBV5-4 | TRBD1 | - | TRBJ1-6
TGTGCCAGCAGTTTAGAGGTAGGACAGGGCTATGGCTACACCTTC | CASSLEVGQGYGYTF | TRBV28 | TRBD1 | - | TRBJ1-2
TGTGCCAGCAGTGTTTTTACAGGAACCTACAATGAGCAGTTCTTC | CASSVFTGTYNEQFF | TRBV2 | - | - | TRBJ2-1
TGTGCCTGGAGCTTTGAAACTGCAGCTTTCTTT | CAWSFETAAFF | TRBV30 | - | few | TRBJ1-1
TGTGCCAGCAGTTTCCAGCCGGGACAGGACCTTGGCCGGATGGAAAAACTGTTTTTT | CASSFQPGQDLGRMEKLFF | TRBV27 | TRBD1 | few | TRBJ1-4
TGTGCCAGCAGCAAGCCCCCCAGGGCCAGCTCCTACGAGCAGTACTTC | CASSKPPRASSYEQYF | TRBV21-1 | - | - | TRBJ2-7
TGTGCCAGCAGCTTAGAGATAGGACGGGGGCGGGGGATTTCCTACGAGCAGTACTTC | CASSLEIGRGRGISYEQYF | TRBV13 | - | few | TRBJ2-7
TGTGCCAGCAGCCCTGTCGGACAGGGGACGAACACTGAAGCTTTCTTT | CASSPVGQGTNTEAFF | TRBV5-5 | TRBD1 | - | TRBJ1-1
TGTGCCAGCAGCTTAGCGGGTCAGAATGAGCAGTTCTTC | CASSLAGQNEQFF | TRBV7-3 | - | - | TRBJ2-1
TGTGCCAGCAGCTCGGCGAGCCGGGACAGGGGTGGCACTGAAGCTTTCTTT | CASSSASRDRGGTEAFF | TRBV7-9 | TRBD1 | - | TRBJ1-1
TGTGCCAGCAGCTTAGCGCAAGGGGCTCAAGAGACCCAGTACTTC | CASSLAQGAQETQYF | TRBV7-2 | - | - | TRBJ2-5
TGCAGCGTATTACCGGGGAAGTTCTTC | CSVLPGKFF | TRBV29-1 | - | - | TRBJ2-1
TGTGCCAGCTCTGGGACTAGCGGAACCTACGAGCAGTACTTC | CASSGTSGTYEQYF | TRBV28 | TRBD2 | - | TRBJ2-7
TGTGCCAGTAGCGGGTTTGGACAGCCCCAGCATTTT | CASSGFGQPQHF | TRBV19 | - | once | TRBJ1-5
TGTGCCAGCAGCCATACTCGGGGTGGAGGGACCCAGTACTTC | CASSHTRGGGTQYF | TRBV7-2 | - | few | TRBJ2-5
TGTGCCAGCTCACCACCGGGTAGCGGGGGGGATTACAATGAGCAGTTCTTC | CASSPPGSGGDYNEQFF | TRBV18 | TRBD2 | - | TRBJ2-1
TGTGCCAGCTCGGAGGGGGCGGCCATAGATACGCAGTATTTT | CASSEGAAIDTQYF | TRBV2 | - | - | TRBJ2-3
TGCGCCAGCAGAGGAGGGGTAACCTACAATGAGCAGTTCTTC | CASRGGVTYNEQFF | TRBV5-1 | - | - | TRBJ2-1
TGTGCCAGCAGCATTATTCAGCGGGGGGGAAGAGAGACCCAGTACTTC | CASSIIQRGGRETQYF | TRBV5-4 | TRBD2 | once | TRBJ2-5
TGTGCCAGCAGGGGACAAACGAACACTGAAGCTTTCTTT | CASRGQTNTEAFF | TRBV5-5 | - | - | TRBJ1-1
TGCGCCAGCAGCTTACAGGGGGCAGGGTTAAACTATGGCTACACCTTC | CASSLQGAGLNYGYTF | TRBV5-1 | TRBD1 | - | TRBJ1-2
TGTGCCACCAGTCGAGCCACAGGGAGATTAAACACTGAAGCTTTCTTT | CATSRATGRLNTEAFF | TRBV15 | - | - | TRBJ1-1
TGCGCCAGCAGGTTTACAGTCGTGGGGGCCAACGGCCTGACTTTC | CASRFTVVGANGLTF | TRBV5-1 | - | - | TRBJ2-6
TGCGCCAGCAGCCAATTGGGGGGGGTCACTGAAGCTTTCTTT | CASSQLGGVTEAFF | TRBV4-3 | - | - | TRBJ1-1
TGTGCCACCAGCAGCGGTCGGACACCGTATAGCAATCAGCCCCAGCATTTT | CATSSGRTPYSNQPQHF | TRBV15 | - | - | TRBJ1-5
TGTGCCAGCAGCCAACGGACAGGGTTTCAATCTGGGGCCAACGTCCTGACTTTC | CASSQRTGFQSGANVLTF | TRBV4-2 | TRBD1 | - | TRBJ2-6
TGCGCCAGCAGCTCGGGACAGGCTCTCTCTGGGGCCAACGTCCTGACTTTC | CASSSGQALSGANVLTF | TRBV5-1 | TRBD1 | - | TRBJ2-6
TGCGCCAGCAGCCAAGATGACAGGGTCCCTAGAGGCTACACCTTC | CASSQDDRVPRGYTF | TRBV4-3 | TRBD1 | - | TRBJ1-2
TGTGCCTGGAGTGACCGGGACAGGGCCTATGGCTACACCTTC | CAWSDRDRAYGYTF | TRBV30 | TRBD1 | - | TRBJ1-2
TGCGCCAGCAGGGGGGACAGTTTTTCACCCCTCCACTTT | CASRGDSFSPLHF | TRBV10-2 | TRBD1 | - | TRBJ1-6
TGTGCCAGCAGCTTAGGAGGGGGACAGACCTACGAGCAGTACTTC | CASSLGGGQTYEQYF | TRBV7-2 | TRBD1 | - | TRBJ2-7
TGTGCCTGGTCTTTCATGAGAGGCTACACCTTC | CAWSFMRGYTF | TRBV30 | - | few | TRBJ1-2
TGTGCCAGCAGCGCAGGGTCCTATAATTCACCCCTCCACTTT | CASSAGSYNSPLHF | TRBV27 | - | - | TRBJ1-6
TGTGCCAGCAGCTTGGAGAGAGGGGGAGGGGCCGGGGAGCTGTTTTTT | CASSLERGGGAGELFF | TRBV5-6 | - | once | TRBJ2-2